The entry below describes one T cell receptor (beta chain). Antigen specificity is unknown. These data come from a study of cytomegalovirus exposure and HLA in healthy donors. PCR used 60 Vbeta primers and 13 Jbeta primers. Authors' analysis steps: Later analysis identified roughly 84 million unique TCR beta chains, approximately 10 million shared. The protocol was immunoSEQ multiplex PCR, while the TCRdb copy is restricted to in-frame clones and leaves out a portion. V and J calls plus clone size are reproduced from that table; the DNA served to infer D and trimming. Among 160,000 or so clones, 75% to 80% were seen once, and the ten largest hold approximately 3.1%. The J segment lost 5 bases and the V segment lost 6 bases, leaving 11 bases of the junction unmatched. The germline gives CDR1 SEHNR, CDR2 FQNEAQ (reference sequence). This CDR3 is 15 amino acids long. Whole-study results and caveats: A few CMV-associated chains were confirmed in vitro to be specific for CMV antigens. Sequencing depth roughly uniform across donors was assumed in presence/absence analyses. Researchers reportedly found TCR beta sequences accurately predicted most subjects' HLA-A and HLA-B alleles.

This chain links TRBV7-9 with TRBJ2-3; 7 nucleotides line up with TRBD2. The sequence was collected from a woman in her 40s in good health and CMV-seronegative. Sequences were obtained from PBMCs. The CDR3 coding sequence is TGTGCCAGCAGGGGGCTCGGGGAGGGTAAAGATACGCAGTATTTT. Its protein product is CASRGLGEGKDTQYF. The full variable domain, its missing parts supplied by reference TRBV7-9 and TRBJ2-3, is DTGVSQNPRHKITKRGQNVTFRCDPISEHNRLYWYRQTLGQGPEFLTYFQNEAQLEKSRLLSDRFSAERPKGSFSTLEIQRTEQGDSAMYLCASRGLGEGKDTQYFGPGTRLTVL.